This record covers a single TCR beta chain. The antigen is not known. The data were obtained in a study of OX40 agonist ivuxolimab in advanced cancers. Study overall: In this cohort, patients received ivuxolimab, an agonistic anti-OX40 (CD134) antibody. Patients received intravenous ivuxolimab every 2 weeks at 0.01 to 10 mg/kg. Dose-escalation patients suffered from hepatocellular carcinoma, melanoma, renal cell or head and neck cancer.

The study's findings and limits: The average count of expanded clones was higher among CD8+ T cells than among CD4+.

Data came from immunoSEQ multiplex PCR; TCRdb stores just in-frame clones and leaves some out. The sample has over 55,000 clones; approximately 80% are singletons. The CDR3 contains 14 residues. Germline V lookup: CDR1 MGHDK, CDR2 SYGVNS. V shed 3 bases and J 10 bases; nucleotides not matched to a gene: 11. The chain uses TRBV25-1 and TRBJ2-7; 8 bases are shared with TRBD1. Sample: CD4+ or CD8+ T cells sorted from blood, taken in a trial of the OX40 agonist ivuxolimab. The receptor's source is an adult with an advanced solid tumor such as melanoma, head and neck, liver or kidney cancer. For the CDR3, the DNA is TGTGCCAGCAGTGAGTTGAACAACGACAGGGGACAGTACTTC. This encodes CASSELNNDRGQYF.